Listed below are T cell receptor beta chains from one sample, sequenced in a study of OX40 agonist ivuxolimab in advanced cancers. The protocol was immunoSEQ multiplex PCR, while the TCRdb copy is restricted to in-frame clones and leaves out a portion. The sample includes 53,000 or so clones, roughly 93% seen only once; the top ten take around 19%. Source: CD4+ or CD8+ T cells sorted from blood, taken in a trial of the OX40 agonist ivuxolimab. These receptors all stem from an adult with an advanced solid tumor such as melanoma, head and neck, liver or kidney cancer. Each CDR3 is given with its conserved first and last residue. D genes are given only for firm matches. Size tells how often a clone was seen (once, few, many) or the class of an expanded clone, and some rows leave it out.

>TRBJ1-2|TRBD1|16|TRBV13|-
CASSFIREGANYGYTF
TGTGCCAGCAGCTTCATTCGGGAGGGGGCCAACTATGGCTACACCTTC
>TRBJ2-2|TRBD1|15|TRBV29-1|-
CSVEGGQGGAGELFF
TGCAGCGTTGAAGGTGGACAGGGGGGGGCCGGGGAGCTGTTTTTT
>TRBJ2-1|TRBD2|13|TRBV19|-
CASKLAGVREQFF
TGTGCCAGTAAGCTAGCGGGAGTGAGGGAGCAGTTCTTC
>TRBJ1-1|-|15|TRBV19|-
CASSIDGTVNTEAFF
TGTGCCAGTAGTATAGACGGGACGGTGAACACTGAAGCTTTCTTT
>TRBJ1-2|-|15|TRBV27|-
CASSNHRTGPDGYTF
TGTGCCAGCAGCAATCACCGGACGGGTCCTGATGGCTACACCTTC
>TRBJ2-7|-|15|TRBV7-9|-
CASSPGGGGFNEQYF
TGTGCCAGCAGCCCCGGGGGAGGGGGGTTCAACGAGCAGTACTTC
>TRBJ2-7|-|12|TRBV19|-
CASSMVGDEQYF
TGTGCCAGTAGTATGGTCGGGGACGAGCAGTACTTC
>TRBJ2-2|TRBD1|18|TRBV27|-
CASSLVPPGQLNTGELFF
TGTGCCAGCAGTTTAGTTCCACCGGGACAGCTTAACACCGGGGAGCTGTTTTTT
>TRBJ2-2|-|13|TRBV6-5|-
CASSYSVSGELFF
TGTGCCAGCAGTTACTCCGTCTCCGGGGAGCTGTTTTTT
>TRBJ1-2|TRBD1|15|TRBV6-1|-
CASSEGTGPNYGYTF
TGTGCCAGCAGTGAAGGGACAGGCCCCAACTATGGCTACACCTTC
>TRBJ2-2|-|16|TRBV5-6|-
CASSLDWGRMAGELFF
TGTGCCAGCAGCTTGGACTGGGGGCGCATGGCCGGGGAGCTGTTTTTT
>TRBJ2-4|TRBD2|17|TRBV4-1|-
CASSPGGATRPKNIQYF
TGCGCCAGCAGCCCCGGGGGGGCAACTCGGCCAAAAAACATTCAGTACTTC
>TRBJ1-1|-|11|TRBV25-1|-
CASSGGLGAFF
TGTGCCAGCAGTGGTGGTCTTGGGGCTTTCTTT
>TRBJ2-2|-|13|TRBV4-3|-
CASSQDRAGELFF
TGCGCCAGCAGCCAAGATCGGGCCGGGGAGCTGTTTTTT
>TRBJ1-2|-|17|TRBV25-1|-
CASSPPYAGRANYGYTF
TGTGCCAGCAGTCCACCCTACGCGGGGAGAGCTAACTATGGCTACACCTTC
>TRBJ2-7|-|15|TRBV4-1|-
CASSQGQIMRDEQYF
TGCGCCAGCAGCCAAGGACAGATAATGAGGGACGAGCAGTACTTC
>TRBJ2-5|-|17|TRBV25-1|-
CASSELMGESRQETQYF
TGTGCCAGCAGTGAATTGATGGGGGAGTCGAGACAAGAGACCCAGTACTTC
>TRBJ1-1|-|13|TRBV28|-
CASSFVGNTEAFF
TGTGCCAGCAGTTTTGTTGGGAACACTGAAGCTTTCTTT
>TRBJ2-7|TRBD2|16|TRBV18|once
CASSPISGLAGPEQYF
TGTGCCAGCTCACCAATAAGTGGGCTAGCGGGACCCGAGCAGTACTTC
>TRBJ2-7|-|16|TRBV5-5|-
CASSLAGSSRPYEQYF
TGTGCCAGCAGCTTGGCCGGGTCTAGCAGACCCTACGAGCAGTACTTC
>TRBJ2-1|-|12|TRBV7-9|-
CASSSRGAGQFF
TGTGCCAGCAGTTCCCGGGGGGCCGGACAGTTCTTC
>TRBJ1-2|-|16|TRBV11-2|-
CASSGTGEDRLYGYTF
TGTGCCAGCAGCGGCACCGGCGAGGACAGACTCTATGGCTACACCTTC